This T cell receptor beta chain was documented in a study of T cells expressing NK-cell markers. Making the TCR beta cDNA relied on 5'RACE template switching with UMIs. TCRdb re-called the 5' RACE reads and shows each CDR3 protein once, DNA omitted. This sample contains 200,000 to 300,000 distinct CDR3 sequences. The study's findings and limits: Clones of NKG2C+ T cells that had expanded were of unclear HCMV specificity.

The germline CDR1 and CDR2 sequences are SGHDT and YYEEEE. The CDR3 covers 16 residues. About this clonotype: Its target is unknown.

V and J are TRBV5-6 and TRBJ1-2; TCRdb selects TRBD1, and the lack of DNA leaves this call unchecked. This receptor was taken from a woman aged 18-69 years in good health. Source material: blood T cells: a sorted CD56 or NKG2C T cell subset, CD4+ or CD8+ T cells, or bulk PBMC T cells (not recorded which). Here the CDR3 reads CASSTVGTGGGYGYTF.